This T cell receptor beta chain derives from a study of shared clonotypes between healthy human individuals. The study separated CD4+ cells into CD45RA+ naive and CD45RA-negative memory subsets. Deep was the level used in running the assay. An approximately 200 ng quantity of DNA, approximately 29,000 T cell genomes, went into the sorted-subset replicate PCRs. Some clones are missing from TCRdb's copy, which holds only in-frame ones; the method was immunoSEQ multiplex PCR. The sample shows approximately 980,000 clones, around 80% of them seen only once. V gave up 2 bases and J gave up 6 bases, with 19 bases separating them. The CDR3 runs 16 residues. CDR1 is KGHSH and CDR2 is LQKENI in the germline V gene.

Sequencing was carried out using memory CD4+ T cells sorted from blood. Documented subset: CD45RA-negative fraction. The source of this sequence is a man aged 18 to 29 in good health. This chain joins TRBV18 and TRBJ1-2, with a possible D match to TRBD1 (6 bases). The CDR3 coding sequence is TGTGCCAGCTCACCAGACCTGACAGGACCGGTAGATGGCTACACCTTC. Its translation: CASSPDLTGPVDGYTF.